This T cell receptor beta chain comes out of a study of PD-1 blockade in classical Hodgkin lymphoma. Background on the study: Intravenous infusions of nivolumab 3 mg/kg reached patients every 2 weeks.

Study-wide results and caveats: Those achieving complete response showed baseline diversity like newly diagnosed patients. The repertoire differences lack a defined cause, possibly disease activity or prior therapy.

CDR3 size: 17 residues. The germline V gene has CDR1 SEHNR and CDR2 FQNEAQ (reference sequence). Trimming took 5 bases from V and 4 from J; bases not matched to a gene: 13. No patient escaped relapse after autologous stem cell transplantation, and brentuximab vedotin exposure varied. Using immunoSEQ multiplex PCR, the repertoire was profiled, and TCRdb retains in-frame clones only, with some absent. The table shows under 95,000 clones, with about 92% occurring only once. Of note for this clone: Its antigen is as yet unknown.

The receptor comes from a human donor with classical Hodgkin lymphoma. This sample comprised peripheral blood mononuclear cells (PBMCs), obtained at baseline. This chain connects TRBV7-9 to TRBJ2-1, with 8 bases lining up with TRBD1. CDR3 nucleotides: TGTGCCAGCAGCGGTCCCGGGACAGGTAGGAGGTACAATGAGCAGTTCTTC. Its protein product is CASSGPGTGRRYNEQFF.